Included here is one T cell receptor beta chain sequence, with context. The antigen is not known. The data are from a study of response to subunit inactivated influenza vaccine. Notes on the study in general: There was a suggestion from the authors that each seasonal influenza vaccination recruits few new T cells.

One entry per CDR3 protein, called by TCRdb with MiXCR from the RT-PCR reads. The repertoire has roughly 760,000 distinct CDR3 sequences, 21% of them found once; the top ten carry 10%. V was clipped by 3 bases and J by 2 bases; unmatched bases: 8. CDR1 is DFQATT, CDR2 SNEGSKA, per germline (reference sequence). The CDR3 length is 15 residues. This chain links TRBV20-1 with TRBJ2-7; 9 positions match TRBD1. The receptor's source is a man aged 50-60 years who received an inactivated influenza vaccine. The specimen comprised PBMCs from blood, sampled about 5 days after vaccination. CDR3 in DNA: TGCAGTGCTAGCCTAAGCGGACAGGGGACCTACGAGCAGTACTTC. Translation: CSASLSGQGTYEQYF.